The rows below give T cell receptor beta chains drawn from one sample of a study of blood T cell repertoires in COVID-19. The data were produced by immunoSEQ multiplex PCR, yet TCRdb's version contains in-frame clones alone and is incomplete. The sample gives 30,000 to 40,000 clones, 65% to 90% of which show up once; about 5.9% is in the top ten. The sample comprised peripheral blood. The receptors shown here come from a woman of 80 years or more with active or convalescent COVID-19. Each CDR3 is given with its conserved first and last residue. A D gene is named only where the DNA matches it firmly. Some rows have no size entry. The others give once, few or many, or a class for an expanded clone.

clone size: .; D gene: TRBD1; CDR3 length: 14; V gene: TRBV28; J gene: TRBJ1-4; CDR3 protein: CASSLQGAKEKLFF; CDR3 DNA: TGTGCCAGCAGTCTTCAGGGGGCGAAGGAAAAACTGTTTTTT
clone size: .; D gene: TRBD2; CDR3 length: 13; V gene: TRBV7-9; J gene: TRBJ2-1; CDR3 protein: CASSGRAPNEQFF; CDR3 DNA: TGTGCCAGCAGCGGGAGGGCCCCTAATGAGCAGTTCTTC
clone size: .; D gene: TRBD2; CDR3 length: 14; V gene: TRBV2; J gene: TRBJ2-3; CDR3 protein: CASRLAGVVYTQYF; CDR3 DNA: TGTGCCAGCCGACTAGCGGGGGTCGTTTATACGCAGTATTTT
clone size: .; D gene: TRBD1; CDR3 length: 14; V gene: TRBV2; J gene: TRBJ2-7; CDR3 protein: CASSSTGGEEEQYF; CDR3 DNA: TGTGCCAGCAGTTCCACAGGGGGCGAGGAAGAGCAGTACTTC
clone size: .; D gene: TRBD2; CDR3 length: 15; V gene: TRBV2; J gene: TRBJ2-3; CDR3 protein: CASSEPSGSFGTQYF; CDR3 DNA: TGTGCCAGCAGTGAGCCTAGCGGGAGTTTTGGTACGCAGTATTTT
clone size: .; D gene: TRBD2; CDR3 length: 16; V gene: TRBV14; J gene: TRBJ2-1; CDR3 protein: CASSHLAGGPWNEQFF; CDR3 DNA: TGTGCCAGCAGCCATTTAGCGGGAGGGCCATGGAATGAGCAGTTCTTC
clone size: .; D gene: TRBD2; CDR3 length: 15; V gene: TRBV6-1; J gene: TRBJ2-1; CDR3 protein: CASSELAEGYNEQFF; CDR3 DNA: TGTGCCAGCAGTGAACTAGCGGAGGGGTACAATGAGCAGTTCTTC
clone size: .; D gene: .; CDR3 length: 15; V gene: TRBV7-3; J gene: TRBJ1-6; CDR3 protein: CASSLLGAANSPLHF; CDR3 DNA: TGTGCCAGCAGCTTACTGGGGGCAGCGAATTCACCCCTCCACTTT
clone size: .; D gene: .; CDR3 length: 15; V gene: TRBV28; J gene: TRBJ1-3; CDR3 protein: CASSLQRGSGNTIYF; CDR3 DNA: TGTGCCAGCAGTTTACAGAGGGGGTCTGGAAACACCATATATTTT
clone size: .; D gene: .; CDR3 length: 14; V gene: TRBV18; J gene: TRBJ2-5; CDR3 protein: CASSPNRQKETQYF; CDR3 DNA: TGTGCCAGCTCCCCCAATAGACAGAAAGAGACCCAGTACTTC
clone size: .; D gene: TRBD2; CDR3 length: 12; V gene: TRBV11-3; J gene: TRBJ2-3; CDR3 protein: CASSSSGRTQYF; CDR3 DNA: TGTGCCAGCAGCTCAAGCGGGAGAACGCAGTATTTT
clone size: once; D gene: .; CDR3 length: 16; V gene: TRBV19; J gene: TRBJ1-6; CDR3 protein: CASSTTRGINNSPLHF; CDR3 DNA: TGTGCCAGTAGTACTACTAGGGGGATAAATAATTCACCCCTCCACTTT
clone size: .; D gene: TRBD1; CDR3 length: 16; V gene: TRBV14; J gene: TRBJ2-4; CDR3 protein: CASSQGTGTVSKIQYF; CDR3 DNA: TGTGCCAGCAGCCAAGGAACCGGGACAGTCTCTAAAATTCAGTACTTC
clone size: .; D gene: .; CDR3 length: 13; V gene: TRBV9; J gene: TRBJ1-6; CDR3 protein: CASSQSNNSPLHF; CDR3 DNA: TGTGCCAGCAGCCAGTCGAATAATTCACCCCTCCACTTT
clone size: few; D gene: TRBD2; CDR3 length: 15; V gene: TRBV19; J gene: TRBJ2-1; CDR3 protein: CASSKLAGGYNEQFF; CDR3 DNA: TGTGCCAGTAGTAAGCTAGCGGGAGGTTACAATGAGCAGTTCTTC
clone size: .; D gene: .; CDR3 length: 14; V gene: TRBV6-5; J gene: TRBJ1-6; CDR3 protein: CASSTATYNSPLHF; CDR3 DNA: TGTGCCAGCAGTACAGCTACGTATAATTCACCCCTCCACTTT
clone size: once; D gene: TRBD2; CDR3 length: 18; V gene: TRBV4-1; J gene: TRBJ2-7; CDR3 protein: CASSQQPRPRGLAVRQYF; CDR3 DNA: TGCGCCAGCAGCCAACAACCTCGCCCTAGGGGACTAGCGGTTAGGCAGTACTTC
clone size: .; D gene: .; CDR3 length: 14; V gene: TRBV25-1; J gene: TRBJ2-5; CDR3 protein: CASARGQRQETQYF; CDR3 DNA: TGTGCCAGTGCTCGGGGACAAAGACAAGAGACCCAGTACTTC
clone size: .; D gene: .; CDR3 length: 14; V gene: TRBV9; J gene: TRBJ2-7; CDR3 protein: CASSAASQGAEQYF; CDR3 DNA: TGTGCCAGCAGCGCCGCCTCACAGGGTGCGGAGCAGTACTTC
clone size: .; D gene: .; CDR3 length: 13; V gene: TRBV2; J gene: TRBJ1-5; CDR3 protein: CAAGTQLNQPQHF; CDR3 DNA: TGTGCCGCAGGAACCCAGCTCAATCAGCCCCAGCATTTT
clone size: .; D gene: TRBD2; CDR3 length: 15; V gene: TRBV5-1; J gene: TRBJ2-3; CDR3 protein: CASSSGLASTDTQYF; CDR3 DNA: TGCGCCAGCAGCTCCGGACTAGCCAGCACAGATACGCAGTATTTT
clone size: .; D gene: .; CDR3 length: 16; V gene: TRBV15; J gene: TRBJ2-2; CDR3 protein: CATSDRQSTNTGELFF; CDR3 DNA: TGTGCCACCAGCGACCGACAGAGCACGAACACCGGGGAGCTGTTTTTT
clone size: .; D gene: .; CDR3 length: 14; V gene: TRBV7-3; J gene: TRBJ2-2; CDR3 protein: CASSFTRNTGELFF; CDR3 DNA: TGTGCCAGCAGCTTTACTCGGAACACCGGGGAGCTGTTTTTT
clone size: .; D gene: TRBD2; CDR3 length: 14; V gene: TRBV5-1; J gene: TRBJ2-1; CDR3 protein: CASKATSGYNEQFF; CDR3 DNA: TGCGCCAGCAAAGCGACTAGCGGATACAATGAGCAGTTCTTC
clone size: .; D gene: .; CDR3 length: 14; V gene: TRBV5-4; J gene: TRBJ1-6; CDR3 protein: CASSGQGRASPLHF; CDR3 DNA: TGTGCCAGCAGCGGGCAGGGGCGGGCGTCACCCCTCCACTTT
clone size: .; D gene: TRBD2; CDR3 length: 15; V gene: TRBV2; J gene: TRBJ2-1; CDR3 protein: CASSGGLAGGLEQFF; CDR3 DNA: TGTGCCAGCAGTGGGGGACTAGCGGGGGGTCTGGAGCAGTTCTTC
clone size: .; D gene: TRBD1; CDR3 length: 15; V gene: TRBV2; J gene: TRBJ1-5; CDR3 protein: CASREGQGSNQPQHF; CDR3 DNA: TGTGCCAGCAGGGAAGGACAGGGGAGCAATCAGCCCCAGCATTTT
clone size: .; D gene: TRBD1; CDR3 length: 16; V gene: TRBV7-8; J gene: TRBJ1-2; CDR3 protein: CASSLAGTGAVYGYTF; CDR3 DNA: TGTGCCAGCAGCTTAGCCGGGACAGGGGCAGTCTATGGCTACACCTTC
clone size: once; D gene: TRBD1; CDR3 length: 13; V gene: TRBV15; J gene: TRBJ2-1; CDR3 protein: CATSGDRYNEQFF; CDR3 DNA: TGTGCCACCAGCGGGGACAGGTACAATGAGCAGTTCTTC
clone size: .; D gene: TRBD2; CDR3 length: 18; V gene: TRBV3-1/TRBV3-2; J gene: TRBJ2-3; CDR3 protein: CASSQEVRLAGEADTQYF; CDR3 DNA: TGTGCCAGCAGCCAAGAAGTCCGACTAGCGGGAGAGGCAGATACGCAGTATTTT
clone size: .; D gene: .; CDR3 length: 11; V gene: TRBV29-1; J gene: TRBJ1-2; CDR3 protein: CSVQGLGDYTF; CDR3 DNA: TGCAGCGTTCAGGGTCTAGGCGATTACACCTTC
clone size: .; D gene: .; CDR3 length: 14; V gene: TRBV3-1/TRBV3-2; J gene: TRBJ2-3; CDR3 protein: CASSQEDRDDTQYF; CDR3 DNA: TGTGCCAGCAGCCAAGAGGACAGAGACGATACGCAGTATTTT
clone size: .; D gene: .; CDR3 length: 14; V gene: TRBV28; J gene: TRBJ2-2; CDR3 protein: CASIPRGGAGELFF; CDR3 DNA: TGTGCCAGCATCCCCAGAGGAGGTGCCGGGGAGCTGTTTTTT
clone size: once; D gene: .; CDR3 length: 13; V gene: TRBV27; J gene: TRBJ2-1; CDR3 protein: CASSLRHQNEQFF; CDR3 DNA: TGTGCCAGCAGTTTACGACACCAGAATGAGCAGTTCTTC
clone size: .; D gene: .; CDR3 length: 16; V gene: TRBV7-2; J gene: TRBJ2-2; CDR3 protein: CASSLAGRLNTGELFF; CDR3 DNA: TGTGCCAGCAGCTTAGCGGGCCGCTTGAACACCGGGGAGCTGTTTTTT
clone size: .; D gene: TRBD1; CDR3 length: 20; V gene: TRBV18; J gene: TRBJ1-1; CDR3 protein: CASSPFFQPGTGATNTEAFF; CDR3 DNA: TGTGCCAGCTCACCCTTTTTCCAACCCGGGACAGGGGCCACGAACACTGAAGCTTTCTTT
clone size: .; D gene: .; CDR3 length: 16; V gene: TRBV5-1; J gene: TRBJ2-1; CDR3 protein: CASSLAGGSSYNEQFF; CDR3 DNA: TGCGCCAGCAGCTTGGCAGGGGGGTCCTCCTACAATGAGCAGTTCTTC
clone size: .; D gene: TRBD2; CDR3 length: 17; V gene: TRBV3-1/TRBV3-2; J gene: TRBJ2-5; CDR3 protein: CASSPQRAGGGVGTQYF; CDR3 DNA: TGTGCCAGCAGCCCCCAACGAGCGGGAGGAGGGGTTGGGACCCAGTACTTC
clone size: .; D gene: TRBD2; CDR3 length: 15; V gene: TRBV5-1; J gene: TRBJ2-3; CDR3 protein: CASSVSGVLADTQYF; CDR3 DNA: TGCGCCAGCAGCGTTAGCGGGGTACTCGCAGATACGCAGTATTTT
clone size: .; D gene: .; CDR3 length: 12; V gene: TRBV9; J gene: TRBJ1-5; CDR3 protein: CASPNSNQPQHF; CDR3 DNA: TGTGCCAGCCCCAATAGCAATCAGCCCCAGCATTTT
clone size: .; D gene: TRBD1; CDR3 length: 20; V gene: TRBV27; J gene: TRBJ2-7; CDR3 protein: CASSLSMGFVGTGGRYEQYF; CDR3 DNA: TGTGCCAGCAGTTTATCTATGGGCTTTGTGGGGACAGGGGGGAGGTACGAGCAGTACTTC